The T cell receptor beta chain under discussion was sequenced for a study of chemoradiotherapy in HPV16-positive cancers. Study-level findings and limits: Candidate HPV-specific clones and E7-related TCR motifs grew in tumor during treatment. Better recurrence-free survival went with HPV-responsive T-cell expansion in HPV16-positive patients. HPV-specific T cells were functionally defined from only a couple of HPV16-positive patients.

Points on this clone: Its antigen is currently unknown.

The method was immunoSEQ multiplex PCR; TCRdb's version includes in-frame clones alone and lacks a portion of them. Of approximately 8,100 clones in the sample, approximately 88% were seen once. Over chemoradiotherapy, repertoires were sampled more than once. The sequencing here drew on blood, taken from a patient who underwent chemoradiotherapy. The sequence came from a human donor with HPV-associated anogenital cancer.

The CDR3 nucleotides are TGTGCCAGCAGCCCAGGGGGCGGTAATGAAAAACTGTTTTTT. Translation gives CASSPGGGNEKLFF. The V and J genes are TRBV11-2 and TRBJ1-4; 8 bases are shared with TRBD1. The germline CDR1 and CDR2 sequences are SGHAT and FQNNGV. The CDR3 is made up of 14 amino acids. J was trimmed by 4 bases and V by 5 bases; bases with no gene match: 3.